Included here is one T cell receptor beta chain sequence, with context. The antigen is unknown. One junction end does not reproduce the germline sequence, and a read error may be involved. A second PCR, run for roughly 7 to 11 cycles, used a sample-barcoded 5' primer plus a J-beta primer mix. MiXCR was run by TCRdb on the 5' RACE reads, yielding one entry per CDR3 protein. The sample records about 670,000 distinct CDR3 sequences, about 51% being singletons. The data were taken from a study of blood T cells in healthy people across ages. Study observations and caveats: Per-million-T-cell TCR beta diversity fell roughly linearly with age.

The germline gives CDR1 SGHTA, CDR2 FQGNSA. This CDR3 comprises 13 residues. Donation came from healthy Caucasian individuals in Russia who were aged 6 to 90. The study isolated at least 6 million PBMCs from each sample. The TCR originated in a woman of 80 years or more in good health. The source material was blood. The V and J genes are TRBV7-2 and TRBJ2-7, with D perhaps TRBD2 (6 bases). This chain's CDR3 is CASSPSGAYERYF. CDR3 nucleotides: TGTGCCAGCAGCCCATCGGGAGCCTACGAGCGGTACTTC.